A single sample is the source of the 25 T cell receptor beta chains below, sequenced in a study of OX40 agonist ivuxolimab in advanced cancers. Assay used: immunoSEQ multiplex PCR; TCRdb lists only in-frame clones, some missing. The repertoire holds 70,000 or so clones, with about three quarters as singletons. Sequencing was performed on CD4+ or CD8+ T cells sorted from blood, taken in a trial of the OX40 agonist ivuxolimab. These receptors originate from an adult with an advanced solid tumor such as melanoma, head and neck, liver or kidney cancer.

V is TRBV27 and J is TRBJ1-3; D is uncertain. V shed 4 bases and J shed 0 bases, with 10 bases lying between them. Germline V lookup: CDR1 MNHEY, CDR2 SMNVEV (reference sequence). The CDR3 is made up of 15 amino acids. The CDR3 DNA reads TGTGCCAGCAGTTCCGGGAGCCGCTCTGGAAACACCATATATTTT. This codes for CASSSGSRSGNTIYF.

To note about this clone: Other nucleotide sequences from this sample produce the same CDR3. The chain uses TRBV5-1 and TRBJ2-3, with 8 bases that match TRBD2. The CDR3 extends over 13 amino acids. Germline assignment: CDR1 SGHRS and CDR2 YFSETQ. Trimming took 3 bases from V and 4 from J; bases not matched to a gene: 1. The CDR3 is CASSSGGPDTQYF. The DNA of the CDR3 is TGCGCCAGCAGCTCGGGGGGGCCAGATACGCAGTATTTT. Supplemented by reference TRBV5-1 and TRBJ2-3, the full variable domain reads KAGVTQTPRYLIKTRGQQVTLSCSPISGHRSVSWYQQTPGQGLQFLFEYFSETQRNKGNFPGRFSGRQFSNSRSEMNVSTLELGDSALYLCASSSGGPDTQYFGPGTRLTVL.

The chain recombines TRBV5-1 with TRBJ1-1; the match to TRBD1 covers 7 bases. The germline V gene encodes CDR1 SGHRS and CDR2 YFSETQ. The CDR3 totals 17 residues. V dropped 1 base and J dropped 0; count of bases not matched to a gene: 9. CDR3 sequence reads: CASSLILRGTVNTEAFF. In DNA form, the CDR3 reads TGCGCCAGCAGCTTGATCTTAAGGGGGACAGTGAACACTGAAGCTTTCTTT.

The chain recombines TRBV7-8 with TRBJ2-7, with 8 bases fitting TRBD1. V trimming: 6 bases; J trimming: 0 bases; junction bases outside the gene matches: 4. Germline CDR1 SGHVS, CDR2 FQNEAQ. This CDR3 spans 14 amino acids. CDR3 region: CASSWDRSSYEQYF. In DNA form, the CDR3 reads TGTGCCAGCAGTTGGGACAGGAGCTCCTACGAGCAGTACTTC.

There are a few counts of this clone. This chain connects TRBV5-4 to TRBJ2-1, with 14 bases aligning to TRBD2. This CDR3 has 19 amino acids. The junction had 13 bases not matched to a gene; V was cut back by 4 bases and J by 4 bases. Germline CDR1 is SGHNT and CDR2 is YYREEE (reference sequence). The CDR3 sequence: CASSKPGLAGAGLYNEQFF. CDR3 coding DNA: TGTGCCAGCAGCAAACCGGGACTAGCGGGAGCAGGGCTTTACAATGAGCAGTTCTTC.

This chain uses TRBV5-1 with TRBJ2-7; 8 bases are shared with TRBD2. Unmatched junction bases numbered 9, after V lost 4 bases and J lost 3 bases. CDR1 and CDR2 (germline): SGHRS, YFSETQ. The length of the CDR3 is 15 residues. CDR3 region: CASSVTSEKNYEQYF. CDR3 sequence (DNA): TGCGCCAGCAGCGTGACTAGCGAAAAAAACTACGAGCAGTACTTC.

This clone was observed a handful of times. This rearrangement joins TRBV11-2 to TRBJ2-7; possible D gene TRBD1, 6 bases. Trimming took off 2 bases at V and 6 bases at J, with 14 bases between the two ends. Per germline, CDR1 SGHAT and CDR2 FQNNGV. This CDR3 is 14 amino acids long. CDR3 region: CASSLRAGESEQYF. For the CDR3, the DNA is TGTGCCAGCAGCTTAAGGGCAGGGGAGTCCGAGCAGTACTTC.

The V and J genes are TRBV10-3 and TRBJ1-1, with 7 bases aligning to TRBD1. The ends lost 0 bases at V and 5 bases at J; junction bases unmatched: 9. CDR3 length equals 16 residues. The germline V gene encodes CDR1 ENHRY and CDR2 SYGVKD. The CDR3 DNA reads TGTGCCATCAGTGAGTCGTCGACAGGGCGAGCAACTGAAGCTTTCTTT. It is translated as CAISESSTGRATEAFF.

The rearrangement joins TRBV28 to TRBJ1-2; no definite D call. The V end lost 2 bases, the J end lost 2 bases, and 6 bases lay between the germline ends. The germline V gene encodes CDR1 MDHEN and CDR2 SYDVKM. This CDR3 is built from 13 residues. CDR3 region: CASSLPPNYGYTF. The DNA of the CDR3 is TGTGCCAGCAGTTTACCCCCCAACTATGGCTACACCTTC.

The chain carries TRBV6-5 and TRBJ2-1, with TRBD1 matching 7 bases. This CDR3 is 14 amino acids long. CDR1 MNHEY and CDR2 SVGAGI come from the germline V gene. V lost 5 bases to trimming and J lost 2 bases; unmatched junction nucleotides: 3. As DNA, the CDR3 is TGTGCCAGCAGTCCGACAGGGCCCTACAATGAGCAGTTCTTC. Its protein product is CASSPTGPYNEQFF.

This clone was detected once. This chain connects TRBV19 to TRBJ2-1; no clear D. This CDR3 spans 13 amino acids. V was trimmed by 4 bases and J by 8 bases, leaving 12 bases between them. Germline values: CDR1 LNHDA, CDR2 SQIVND (reference sequence). The chain's CDR3 is CASSNEVFDEQFF. The CDR3 DNA reads TGTGCCAGTAGTAACGAGGTTTTTGATGAGCAGTTCTTC.

The chain combines TRBV18 with TRBJ1-1; D remains unclear. The CDR3 spans 14 residues. Germline-derived CDR1 and CDR2 are KGHSH and LQKENI. V lost 0 bases and J 1 base, leaving 6 bases between the germline ends. The CDR3 region has the DNA TGTGCCAGCTCACCACCCGGCAAGAACACTGAAGCTTTCTTT. Amino acid sequence: CASSPPGKNTEAFF.

This chain joins TRBV5-4 and TRBJ2-7; the D gene is possibly TRBD2 (5 bases). Germline CDR1 SGHNT, CDR2 YYREEE (reference sequence). The germline V and J ends were trimmed by 4 bases and 2 bases, with 13 bases remaining between them. The CDR3 totals 14 residues. Here the CDR3 reads CASSPGLDTYEQYF. In DNA form, the CDR3 reads TGTGCCAGCAGCCCTGGACTGGATACCTACGAGCAGTACTTC.

This chain connects TRBV4-1 to TRBJ1-5; D call uncertain. The CDR3 is 13 amino acids. CDR1 and CDR2 (germline): MGHRA, YSYEKL. Trimming stripped 0 bases from V and 7 bases from J, with 7 bases between. Here the CDR3 reads CASSQDPGQPQHF. DNA of the CDR3: TGCGCCAGCAGCCAAGATCCGGGCCAGCCCCAGCATTTT.

The chain joins TRBV7-9 to TRBJ1-3; a possible D gene is TRBD1 (6 bases). Per germline, CDR1 SEHNR and CDR2 FQNEAQ (reference sequence). V dropped 5 bases and J dropped 2 bases, with 13 bases sitting between them. The CDR3 loop spans 15 amino acids. The DNA of the CDR3 is TGTGCCAGCAGCCCCAGGGGACAAACTGGAAACACCATATATTTT. Its protein is CASSPRGQTGNTIYF.

CDR3 residues: CASSKGPDEKLFF. CDR3 nucleotides: TGCGCCAGCAGCAAGGGGCCCGATGAAAAACTGTTTTTT. This chain uses TRBV5-1 with TRBJ1-4; TRBD1 might be the D (5 bases). Germline V gene lookup returns CDR1 SGHRS and CDR2 YFSETQ. The CDR3 spans 13 residues. V was cut by 4 bases and J by 6 bases, with 10 bases left in between.

The chain joins TRBV7-2 to TRBJ2-7; D is possibly TRBD2 (6 bases). The CDR3 sequence is 15 residues long. Germline CDR1 is SGHTA and CDR2 is FQGNSA. The V gene lost 5 bases and the J gene lost 7 bases, with 21 bases spanning the gap. The CDR3 region has the DNA TGTGCCAGCAGCCAGTTTGTCGGAGCCGCGGGAGAGCAGTACTTC. As protein: CASSQFVGAAGEQYF.

This chain joins TRBV28 and TRBJ2-1, with D unresolved. CDR3 length: 12 amino acids. The germline V and J ends were trimmed by 6 bases and 7 bases, with 10 bases remaining between them. Germline loops: CDR1 MDHEN, CDR2 SYDVKM. CDR3 protein: CASRIPRNEQFF. The CDR3 DNA reads as TGTGCCAGCAGGATCCCCCGGAATGAGCAGTTCTTC. Full variable domain (rest looked up from reference TRBV28 and TRBJ2-1): DVKVTQSSRYLVKRTGEKVFLECVQDMDHENMFWYRQDPGLGLRLIYFSYDVKMKEKGDIPEGYSVSREKKERFSLILESASTNQTSMYLCASRIPRNEQFFGPGTRLTVL.

The rearrangement links TRBV7-2 to TRBJ2-6, with D uncertain. Per germline, CDR1 SGHTA and CDR2 FQGNSA. CDR3 length equals 17 residues. V was pared by 1 base and J by 1 base, with 11 bases between. The CDR3 loop is CASSLDARPSGANVLTF. The CDR3 nucleotides read TGTGCCAGCAGCTTAGATGCCAGGCCATCTGGGGCCAACGTCCTGACTTTC.

This sequence joins TRBV28 and TRBJ2-3, with 7 positions matching TRBD2. Germline V CDR1 and CDR2: MDHEN, SYDVKM. The CDR3 is 17 residues long. The ends lost 4 bases at V and 1 base at J; junction bases unmatched: 11. CDR3 sequence reads: CASSSHLGGGGTDTQYF. CDR3 DNA: TGTGCCAGCAGTTCCCACTTGGGGGGAGGGGGCACAGATACGCAGTATTTT.

V gene TRBV4-2 combines with J gene TRBJ2-1, with TRBD2 matching 11 bases. CDR1 LGHNA and CDR2 YNFKEQ come from the germline V gene. With 1 base clipped from V and 9 bases from J, the junction kept 5 bases outside the gene matches. The CDR3 sequence is 15 residues long. The CDR3 DNA reads TGTGCCAGCAGCCAAGTCCTAGCGGGGGGAGCTGAGCAGTTCTTC. Its protein is CASSQVLAGGAEQFF.

This clone was seen only once. The chain carries TRBV7-2 and TRBJ2-2; D not resolved. The germline V gene encodes CDR1 SGHTA and CDR2 FQGNSA. V lost 1 base to trimming and J lost 4 bases, with 10 bases between them. CDR3 length: 15 amino acids. DNA of the CDR3: TGTGCCAGCAGCTTAGTCCCCCGGGCCACCGGGGAGCTGTTTTTT. Translating it yields CASSLVPRATGELFF.

As DNA, the CDR3 is TGTGCCACCAGCAGGACAGGGAGGACTGAAGCTTTCTTT. It translates to CATSRTGRTEAFF. The chain employs TRBV15 and TRBJ1-1; 7 bases line up with TRBD1. Germline CDR1 and CDR2: LNHNV and YYDKDF (reference sequence). This CDR3 has 13 residues. V was pared by 3 bases and J by 5 bases, with 3 bases of the junction left unmatched. Full variable domain (remainder filled in from reference TRBV15 and TRBJ1-1): DAMVIQNPRYQVTQFGKPVTLSCSQTLNHNVMYWYQQKSSQAPKLLFHYYDKDFNNEADTPDNFQSRRPNTSFCFLDIRSPGLGDTAMYLCATSRTGRTEAFFGQGTRLTVV.

This clone was detected only a few times. The chain links TRBV5-1 to TRBJ2-5; the match to TRBD2 covers 11 bases. The CDR3 is 14 residues long. The junction had 3 bases not matched to a gene; V was cut back by 3 bases and J by 5 bases. Germline V gives CDR1 SGHRS, CDR2 YFSETQ. CDR3 nucleotide sequence: TGCGCCAGCAGCTATAGCGGGGGGGCGGAGACCCAGTACTTC. This sequence encodes CASSYSGGAETQYF.

The V call is TRBV7-2, the J call TRBJ2-5; D may correspond to TRBD1 or TRBD2 (5 bases each). Germline lookup yields CDR1 SGHTA and CDR2 FQGNSA. CDR3 length: 14 amino acids. The V gene lost 4 bases and the J gene lost 4 bases, with 13 bases spanning the gap. The CDR3 DNA is TGTGCCAGCAGCTCCCGCGGGCAGGGAGAGACCCAGTACTTC. Its protein product is CASSSRGQGETQYF.